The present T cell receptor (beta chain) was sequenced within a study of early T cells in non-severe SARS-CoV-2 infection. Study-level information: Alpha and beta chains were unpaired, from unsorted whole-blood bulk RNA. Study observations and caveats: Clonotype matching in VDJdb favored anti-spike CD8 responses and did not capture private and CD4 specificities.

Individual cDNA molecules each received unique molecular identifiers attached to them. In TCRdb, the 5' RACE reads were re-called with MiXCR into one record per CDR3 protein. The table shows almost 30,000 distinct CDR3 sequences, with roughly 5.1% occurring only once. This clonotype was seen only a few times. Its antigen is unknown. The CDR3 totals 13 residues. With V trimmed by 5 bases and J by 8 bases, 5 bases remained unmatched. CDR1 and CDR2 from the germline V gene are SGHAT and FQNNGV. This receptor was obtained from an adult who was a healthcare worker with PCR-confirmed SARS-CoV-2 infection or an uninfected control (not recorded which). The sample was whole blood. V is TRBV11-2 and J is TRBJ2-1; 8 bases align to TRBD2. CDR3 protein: CASSSGRGHEQFF. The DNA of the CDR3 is TGTGCCAGCAGCAGCGGGAGAGGACATGAGCAGTTCTTC.